One and the same sample provided the 9 T cell receptor beta chains below, sequenced in a study of blood T cell repertoires in COVID-19. Libraries were prepared by immunoSEQ multiplex PCR; TCRdb keeps only in-frame clonotypes and omits some of them. The sample shows some 250,000 clones, around 83% of them seen only once. Material for sequencing was peripheral blood. The receptor set was obtained from a man younger than 45 who had recovered from COVID-19.

This chain joins TRBV7-2 and TRBJ1-2, with D unclear. The CDR3 sequence is 12 residues long. Germline CDR1 reads SGHTA; CDR2 reads FQGNSA. V dropped 2 bases and J dropped 4 bases, with 5 bases sitting between them. CDR3 sequence: CASSLYGYGYTF. The DNA of the CDR3 is TGTGCCAGCAGCTTATACGGCTATGGCTACACCTTC.

V gene TRBV5-1 combines with J gene TRBJ2-1; no definite D call. This CDR3 comprises 14 residues. Germline CDR1 and CDR2: SGHRS and YFSETQ. Between the trimmed V and J ends, which lost 5 bases and 0 bases, there was a span of 9 bases. The CDR3 DNA follows: TGCGCCAGCAGGTCGACTGACTCCTACAATGAGCAGTTCTTC. Amino acid sequence: CASRSTDSYNEQFF.

The chain is built from TRBV7-9 and TRBJ2-7; perhaps TRBD1 as D (5 bases). Germline V lookup: CDR1 SEHNR, CDR2 FQNEAQ (reference sequence). This CDR3 has 16 amino acids. V lost 5 bases to trimming and J lost 2 bases, with 19 bases between them. The CDR3 DNA is TGTGCCAGCAGCCCTAAAGGGGCTTCGAAGACCTACGAGCAGTACTTC. Protein sequence: CASSPKGASKTYEQYF.

With regard to this clone: Other DNA sequences from this sample encode an identical CDR3 as well. V gene TRBV9 combines with J gene TRBJ1-2; TRBD1 aligns across 8 bases. CDR3 length: 13 amino acids. Germline CDR1 reads SGDLS; CDR2 reads YYNGEE. The J segment lost 5 bases and the V segment lost 4 bases, leaving 4 bases of the junction unmatched. CDR3 loop: CASSRGTGYGYTF. In DNA, the CDR3 is TGTGCCAGCAGCAGGGGGACAGGATATGGCTACACCTTC. The complete variable domain, with remaining parts taken from reference TRBV9 and TRBJ1-2, reads DSGVTQTPKHLITATGQRVTLRCSPRSGDLSVYWYQQSLDQGLQFLIQYYNGEERAKGNILERFSAQQFPDLHSELNLSSLELGDSALYFCASSRGTGYGYTFGSGTRLTVV.

The rearrangement links TRBV5-1 to TRBJ2-1; 11 nucleotides line up with TRBD2. V gave up 2 bases and J gave up 9 bases; unmatched junction bases: 4. Looked up from germline, CDR1 is SGHRS and CDR2 is YFSETQ. The CDR3 extends over 14 amino acids. CDR3: CASSFRLAGTEQFF. The DNA of the CDR3 is TGCGCCAGCAGCTTCCGACTAGCGGGGACTGAGCAGTTCTTC. The entire variable domain, with the rest obtained from reference TRBV5-1 and TRBJ2-1, is as follows: KAGVTQTPRYLIKTRGQQVTLSCSPISGHRSVSWYQQTPGQGLQFLFEYFSETQRNKGNFPGRFSGRQFSNSRSEMNVSTLELGDSALYLCASSFRLAGTEQFFGPGTRLTVL.

The genes are TRBV5-6 and TRBJ1-2; 7 bases align to TRBD1. From germline, CDR1 is SGHDT and CDR2 YYEEEE. The CDR3 has 16 residues. The V gene end was trimmed by 1 base and the J gene end by 10 bases; junction bases not matched to a gene: 16. As DNA, the CDR3 is TGTGCCAGCAGCTTGTCGGACAGGACCCCTAGGGTGGACTACACCTTC. Translating gives CASSLSDRTPRVDYTF.

This clone was detected only once. The gene calls are TRBV10-2 and TRBJ1-3, with a weak D call TRBD1 (5 bases). The CDR3 has 13 amino acids. Germline V gene sequence: CDR1 WSHSY, CDR2 SAAADI. V was clipped by 4 bases and J by 8 bases, with 12 bases between them. This CDR3 reads CASSADGGYTIYF. For the CDR3, the DNA is TGCGCCAGCAGTGCGGACGGGGGGTACACCATATATTTT.

This chain joins TRBV5-1 and TRBJ2-7; D is perhaps TRBD1 (5 bases). CDR3 length equals 14 residues. Germline values: CDR1 SGHRS, CDR2 YFSETQ. With 0 bases removed from V and 6 bases from J, the gap between germline ends came to 13 bases. CDR3 in amino acids: CASSLDGALGEQYV. The CDR3 DNA follows: TGCGCCAGCAGCTTGGATGGGGCCTTGGGCGAGCAGTACGTC.

The rearrangement joins TRBV5-1 to TRBJ2-7; D not resolved. The CDR3 has 14 amino acids. Looked up from germline, CDR1 is SGHRS and CDR2 is YFSETQ. V was clipped by 0 bases and J by 3 bases, with 10 bases between them. The CDR3 nucleotides read TGCGCCAGCAGCTTGGAACAGTCAAGCTACGAGCAGTACTTC. Amino acids: CASSLEQSSYEQYF.